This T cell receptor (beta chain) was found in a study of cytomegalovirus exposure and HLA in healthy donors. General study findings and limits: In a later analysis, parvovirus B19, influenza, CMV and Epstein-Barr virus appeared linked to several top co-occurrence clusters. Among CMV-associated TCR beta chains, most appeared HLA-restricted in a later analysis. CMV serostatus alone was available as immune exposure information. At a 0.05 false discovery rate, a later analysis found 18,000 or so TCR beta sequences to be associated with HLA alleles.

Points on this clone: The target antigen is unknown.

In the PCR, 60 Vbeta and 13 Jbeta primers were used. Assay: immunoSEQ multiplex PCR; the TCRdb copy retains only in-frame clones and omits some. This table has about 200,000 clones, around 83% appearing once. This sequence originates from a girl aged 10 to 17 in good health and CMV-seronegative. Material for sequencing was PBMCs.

The DNA for the CDR3 is TGCAGCGTTGTTGGTCCGGGGTTTGGAGATGAGCAGTTCTTC. Its translation: CSVVGPGFGDEQFF. This chain joins TRBV29-1 and TRBJ2-1, with D perhaps TRBD2 (5 bases). Trimming took 4 bases from V and 8 from J, leaving 18 bases between them. The CDR3 has 14 residues. Germline CDR1 and CDR2: SQVTM and ANQGSEA.